Below, 17 T cell receptor beta chains from the same sample are listed, as sequenced in a study of T cells in Graves' hyperthyroidism and ophthalmopathy. Amplified TCR beta CDR3 regions derived from RNA transcripts. The HTBI primer set was used in a first-round RT-PCR of the TCR CDR3. TCRdb itself ran the multiplex PCR reads through MiXCR, one entry per CDR3 protein. The sample lists around 350,000 distinct CDR3 sequences, 19% seen once, with about 4% in the top ten. Sequenced sample: blood. Receptor source: a woman younger than 35 with Graves' hyperthyroidism.

In this sample, this clonotype turned up many times. The rearrangement joins TRBV15 to TRBJ1-1; maybe TRBD1 (5 bases). CDR3 size: 13 residues. The germline V gene has CDR1 LNHNV and CDR2 YYDKDF (reference sequence). Trimming took 4 bases from V and 1 from J, leaving 7 bases between them. DNA for the CDR3: TGTGCCACCAGCATACAGGAGAACACTGAAGCTTTCTTT. It encodes CATSIQENTEAFF.

The rearrangement links TRBV13 to TRBJ1-2; D might be TRBD1 (6 bases). CDR1 and CDR2 (germline): PRHDT, FYEKMQ (reference sequence). Trimming stripped 0 bases from V and 0 bases from J, with 11 bases between. The CDR3 spans 16 residues. CDR3 loop: CASSLGQGEANYGYTF. CDR3 sequence (DNA): TGTGCCAGCAGCTTAGGACAGGGCGAAGCTAACTATGGCTACACCTTC.

Of note for this clonotype: This may stem from a read error, because a much larger clone lies one nucleotide away. This chain joins TRBV7-9 and TRBJ2-7; TRBD2 might be the D (6 bases). Trimming removed 4 bases from V and 6 bases from J, with 16 bases in between. The CDR3 loop spans 14 amino acids. The germline V gene has CDR1 SEHNR and CDR2 FQNEAQ (reference sequence). The CDR3 DNA follows: TGTGCCAGCAGCTCCCGGGAGTACGGAGGCGAGCAGTACTTC. It is translated as CASSSREYGGEQYF.

The chain has TRBV12-3 or TRBV12-4 and TRBJ1-1, with D unresolved. The V gene lost 6 bases and the J gene lost 3 bases, with 11 bases spanning the gap. This CDR3 is built from 13 residues. Written as DNA, the CDR3 is TGTGCCAGCAGATTTGACCGGTACACTGAAGCTTTCTTT. Translation gives CASRFDRYTEAFF.

To note about this clonotype: This clone may be a read error of a much larger clone one base away. V usage is TRBV4-1 and J usage is TRBJ1-5; 9 bases are a match to TRBD1. CDR1 MGHRA and CDR2 YSYEKL come from the germline V gene. V was pared by 1 base and J by 6 bases, with 7 bases of the junction left unmatched. The CDR3 is 16 residues long. The CDR3 sequence is CASSQVNRGQSQPQHF. For the CDR3, the DNA is TGCGCCAGCAGCCAAGTCAACAGGGGGCAGAGTCAGCCCCAGCATTTT.

In its sample, this clonotype was seen many times. The gene calls are TRBV6-1 and TRBJ1-6; unclear D gene. The ends were cut back, 6 bases at V and 8 bases at J, with 14 bases in the middle. The germline gives CDR1 MNHNS, CDR2 SASEGT. The CDR3 length is 14 residues. The CDR3 is CASSLGSFYSPLHF. In DNA form, the CDR3 reads TGTGCCAGCAGCTTGGGGTCCTTCTATTCACCCCTCCACTTT.

Concerning this clonotype: The CDR3 end shows no conserved phenylalanine or tryptophan, and so a read error is likely. Because the CDR3's place on the DNA is in doubt, the DNA is left out and the CDR3 is given as listed by TCRdb. The chain couples TRBV12-3 or TRBV12-4 to TRBJ2-2; TRBD1, as called in the table, went unchecked against the DNA. Including both end residues, the CDR3 is 15 amino acids long. The CDR3 loop is CASSLGTGGTGELWL.

In this sample, this clonotype turned up many times. This chain uses TRBV20-1 with TRBJ2-7, with D perhaps matching TRBD1 or TRBD2 (5 bases each). Germline V gene lookup returns CDR1 DFQATT and CDR2 SNEGSKA (reference sequence). The germline V and J ends were trimmed by 6 bases and 0 bases, with 15 bases remaining between them. This CDR3 comprises 14 residues. Here the CDR3 reads CSAPRGRSSYEQYF. CDR3 DNA: TGCAGTGCACCTCGGGGCCGGAGCTCCTACGAGCAGTACTTC.

This clonotype was recorded many times. The chain carries TRBV11-2 and TRBJ2-3; 8 bases are a match to TRBD1. CDR1 SGHAT and CDR2 FQNNGV come from the germline V gene. Trimming removed 8 bases from V and 3 bases from J; junction bases left unmatched: 7. The CDR3 spans 14 residues. CDR3 in DNA: TGTGCCAGCTTGAGGACAGGGATAACAGATACGCAGTATTTT. This translates into CASLRTGITDTQYF. Based on the CDR3 plus reference TRBV11-2 and TRBJ2-3, the full variable domain is EAGVAQSPRYKIIEKRQSVAFWCNPISGHATLYWYQQILGQGPKLLIQFQNNGVVDDSQLPKDRFSAERLKGVDSTLKIQPAKLEDSAVYLCASLRTGITDTQYFGPGTRLTVL.

This clonotype was seen many times. The rearrangement links TRBV6-1 to TRBJ2-5; 8 bases are a match to TRBD1. Germline values: CDR1 MNHNS, CDR2 SASEGT. V was pared by 6 bases and J by 1 base, with 13 bases of the junction left unmatched. This CDR3 is built from 17 residues. DNA for the CDR3: TGTGCCAGCAGGACGGGGGACAGGCGACGGGGCCAAGAGACCCAGTACTTC. Its protein product is CASRTGDRRRGQETQYF.

The chain employs TRBV28 and TRBJ1-5, with D perhaps TRBD1 (6 bases). V shed 7 bases and J shed 4 bases, with 17 bases lying between them. The CDR3 sequence is 15 residues long. Per germline, CDR1 MDHEN and CDR2 SYDVKM. CDR3 sequence reads: CASTQTDRTNQPQHF. Written as DNA, the CDR3 is TGTGCCAGCACCCAGACCGACAGGACGAATCAGCCCCAGCATTTT.

The genes are TRBV7-3 and TRBJ2-5, with 7 nucleotides matching TRBD2. CDR3 length equals 14 residues. Trimming took 5 bases from V and 5 from J; bases not matched to a gene: 8. Germline V gives CDR1 SGHTA, CDR2 FQGTGA. CDR3 sequence reads: CASSPHGGMETQYF. DNA of the CDR3: TGTGCCAGCAGCCCGCACGGGGGGATGGAGACCCAGTACTTC.

With regard to this clonotype: This may stem from a read error, because a much larger clone lies one nucleotide away. The rearrangement links TRBV29-1 to TRBJ1-3; 7 nucleotides line up with TRBD1. CDR3 length: 16 residues. CDR1 is SQVTM and CDR2 is ANQGSEA in the germline V gene. Trimming cost V 2 bases and J 6 bases; bases outside gene matches: 13. Here the CDR3 reads CSVESRSRDSINTIYF. The CDR3 bases are TGCAGCGTTGAATCCCGTTCCCGGGACAGCATAAACACCATATATTTT.

This clonotype was seen many times. The CDR3, as DNA: TGCGCCAGCAGAGAGACTAGCGGGGGACGAGAGACCCAGTACTTC. Its protein is CASRETSGGRETQYF. The V gene is TRBV4-1, the J gene TRBJ2-5; 12 positions agree with TRBD2. The CDR3 is 15 amino acids. V lost 6 bases, J lost 4 bases, and 6 bases stayed unmatched. From germline, CDR1 is MGHRA and CDR2 YSYEKL.

The V and J genes are TRBV12-3 or TRBV12-4 and TRBJ2-5, with a tentative D call TRBD2 (5 bases). This CDR3 comprises 12 residues. Between the trimmed V and J ends, which lost 7 bases and 2 bases, there was a span of 8 bases. CDR3 DNA: TGTGCCAGCACCGGGATTCAAGAGACCCAGTACTTC. Protein product: CASTGIQETQYF.

In this sample, this clonotype turned up many times. V gene TRBV5-1 combines with J gene TRBJ1-2; D is undetermined. The V and J ends lost 0 bases and 4 bases respectively, with 7 bases between them. Germline values: CDR1 SGHRS, CDR2 YFSETQ. The CDR3 covers 13 residues. The CDR3 nucleotides are TGCGCCAGCAGCTTGGACACAAGCTATGGCTACACCTTC. This gives the protein CASSLDTSYGYTF.

The chain uses TRBV28 and TRBJ2-7; the D gene is possibly TRBD2 (6 bases). CDR1 and CDR2 (germline): MDHEN, SYDVKM. V gave up 6 bases and J gave up 6 bases, with 18 bases separating them. The CDR3 spans 14 residues. The CDR3 reads CASRPRGATLEQYF. CDR3 coding DNA: TGTGCCAGCAGACCGCGGGGCGCAACCCTCGAGCAGTACTTC.